These 4 T cell receptor beta chains originate from one sample sequenced in a study of blood T cell repertoires in COVID-19. Sequenced by immunoSEQ multiplex PCR; TCRdb stores in-frame clones only, minus some. The table shows some 8,100 clones, with more than 85% occurring only once. The sequenced material came from peripheral blood. The source of these receptors is a woman aged 45-65 years with active COVID-19.

CDR3 in DNA: TGTGCCAGTAGTATAGCGGGAGGAGGCAATCAGCCCCAGCATTTT. It encodes CASSIAGGGNQPQHF. J is TRBJ1-5 and V is TRBV19, with D hard to call. The length of the CDR3 is 15 residues. The germline V gene encodes CDR1 LNHDA and CDR2 SQIVND (reference sequence). Between the trimmed V and J ends, which lost 1 base and 2 bases, there was a span of 9 bases.

CDR3 protein: CASSLDISSYNEQFF. As DNA, the CDR3 is TGTGCCAGCAGTTTAGACATTTCCTCCTACAATGAGCAGTTCTTC. This rearrangement joins TRBV28 to TRBJ2-1; D is unclear. V was trimmed by 2 bases and J by 0 bases, leaving 8 bases between them. This CDR3 has 15 residues. Germline CDR1 MDHEN, CDR2 SYDVKM.

The CDR3 DNA is TGTGCCAGCAGTCAGACTAGCGGCTCCTACAATGAGCAGTTCTTC. Its translation is CASSQTSGSYNEQFF. The chain combines TRBV28 with TRBJ2-1, with 9 positions matching TRBD2. The V segment lost 5 bases and the J segment 0 bases; nucleotides outside the gene matches: 2. The CDR3 is made up of 15 amino acids. Germline V gives CDR1 MDHEN, CDR2 SYDVKM.

The V and J genes are TRBV7-8 and TRBJ2-1; 7 bases are shared with TRBD2. V shed 2 bases, J shed 5 bases, and the junction held 9 bases outside the gene matches. This CDR3 spans 16 amino acids. CDR1 and CDR2 (germline): SGHVS, FQNEAQ. In DNA, the CDR3 is TGTGCCAGCAGCTTACAACCTCCTAGCGGCAACAATGAGCAGTTCTTC. Amino acids: CASSLQPPSGNNEQFF.